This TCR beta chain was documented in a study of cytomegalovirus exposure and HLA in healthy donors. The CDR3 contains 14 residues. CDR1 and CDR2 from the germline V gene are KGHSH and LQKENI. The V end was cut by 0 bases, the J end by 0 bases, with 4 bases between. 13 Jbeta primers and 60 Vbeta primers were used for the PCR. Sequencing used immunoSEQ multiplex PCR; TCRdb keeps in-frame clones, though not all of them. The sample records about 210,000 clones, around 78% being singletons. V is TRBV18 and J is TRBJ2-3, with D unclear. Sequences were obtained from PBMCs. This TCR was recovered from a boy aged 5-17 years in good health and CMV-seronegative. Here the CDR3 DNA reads TGTGCCAGCTCACCACCGGCCAGCACAGATACGCAGTATTTT. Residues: CASSPPASTDTQYF.